The rows below give T cell receptor beta chains drawn from one sample of a study of blood T cell repertoires in COVID-19. Here immunoSEQ multiplex PCR was the method, and the copy in TCRdb shows in-frame clones only, minus some. The table shows about 43,000 clones, with around 80% occurring only once. Sequencing input: peripheral blood. These receptors came from a woman aged 60-70 years with acute or convalescent COVID-19. Each CDR3 is given with its conserved first and last residue.

V,J,CDR3
TRBV6-1,TRBJ1-6,CASSELQGSSYNSPLHF
TRBV11-2,TRBJ2-4,CASSLVAGGIAKNIQYF
TRBV27,TRBJ2-7,CASNQRTLGEQYF
TRBV5-1,TRBJ1-4,CASSTDRVKLFF
TRBV5-1,TRBJ2-1,CASSRTGVGYNEQFF
TRBV5-1,TRBJ1-2,CASSGSGTGAIYGYTF
TRBV25-1,TRBJ1-2,CASSDGQVVGYTF
TRBV27,TRBJ2-7,CASSYQEPGDGYEQYF
TRBV4-3,TRBJ2-1,CASSQDWGSWGGEQFF
TRBV2,TRBJ2-1,CASRWLANEQFF
TRBV9,TRBJ1-1,CASSDPGQNTEAFF
TRBV11-1,TRBJ2-1,CASSLASEQFF
TRBV5-1,TRBJ2-1,CASSSSPSGGLGGEQFF
TRBV24-1,TRBJ2-7,CATSESGERYEQYF
TRBV9,TRBJ2-2,CASSDLPPGELFF
TRBV6-4,TRBJ2-1,CASSSGTIDEQFF
TRBV6-5,TRBJ1-2,CASRTGSNYGYTF
TRBV7-8,TRBJ2-7,CASSLAQMPGLKGYEQYF
TRBV4-1,TRBJ2-3,CASSQSPVASRGDTQYF
TRBV7-9,TRBJ1-2,CASGKGQVYGYTF
TRBV24-1,TRBJ2-1,CATSASGEQFF
TRBV6-6,TRBJ1-4,CASRDMGPDEKLFF
TRBV11-2,TRBJ1-2,CASSRDFANYGYTF
TRBV7-8,TRBJ2-2,CASSPRKRADTGELFF
TRBV29-1,TRBJ2-7,CSATSGATYEQYF
TRBV3-1/TRBV3-2,TRBJ2-4,CASSPLKVQGDWNIQYF
TRBV18,TRBJ2-1,CASSRKTGINEQFF
TRBV6-5,TRBJ1-2,CASSYSGAGANYGYTF
TRBV27,TRBJ2-6,CASSLYRTGTGANVLTF
TRBV6-6,TRBJ2-1,CASSRLAYEQFF
TRBV6-5,TRBJ2-7,CASSYKGPSYEQYF
TRBV2,TRBJ2-4,CASSEAGGRGQNIQYF
TRBV5-4,TRBJ1-6,CASSLFMEGNSPLHF
TRBV2,TRBJ2-7,CASSEAEVTLYEQYF
TRBV7-2,TRBJ1-2,CASSLRDNSGYTF
TRBV3-1/TRBV3-2,TRBJ1-2,CASSNDRSGGYTF
TRBV11-2,TRBJ1-6,CASSPNWGGVDSPLHF
TRBV27,TRBJ2-7,CASSTGTPPYEQYF
TRBV11-3,TRBJ2-1,CASSLNQAHEQFF
TRBV7-2,TRBJ2-3,CASSLIGGGTDTQYF
TRBV19,TRBJ2-1,CASSIRNSGGDSYNEQFF
TRBV30,TRBJ2-2,CAWSVRVGELFF
TRBV19,TRBJ1-5,CASSSGTGGGQPQHF
TRBV6-5,TRBJ1-6,CASSRAGALDSPLHF
TRBV24-1,TRBJ1-2,CATSEGDSFYGYTF
TRBV1,TRBJ1-5,CTSSQRTGGDNQPQHF
TRBV7-2,TRBJ2-2,CASSLQLGAGELFF
TRBV5-5,TRBJ2-2,CASGDLAISGGELFF
TRBV27,TRBJ1-2,CASSKDPGMGGYTF
TRBV7-8,TRBJ2-3,CASSLSLAYRTQYF
TRBV5-1,TRBJ2-1,CASSPGLRSGEQFF
TRBV5-6,TRBJ1-4,CASSPDRENEKLFF
TRBV4-1,TRBJ2-7,CASSLTSGGSYEQYF
TRBV7-9,TRBJ2-2,CASSPRQGITGELFF